The 26 T cell receptor beta chains reported below all come from one sample, sequenced in a study of identifying expanded T cells in peripheral blood. Here immunoSEQ multiplex PCR was the method, and the copy in TCRdb shows in-frame clones only, minus some. The profile shows approximately 92,000 clones, 85% of them singletons. Sequencing was performed on blood. Receptors originate from a person aged 18-69 years in good health.

The rearrangement links TRBV10-3 to TRBJ1-5; tentatively, D is TRBD1 (6 bases). This CDR3 is built from 15 residues. Per the germline V gene, CDR1 is ENHRY and CDR2 is SYGVKD. V was trimmed by 5 bases and J by 0 bases, leaving 11 bases between them. The CDR3 loop reads CAISTGPDSNQPQHF. The CDR3 region has the DNA TGTGCCATCAGTACAGGGCCAGATAGCAATCAGCCCCAGCATTTT.

The rearrangement uses TRBV7-9 and TRBJ1-1; 7 positions match TRBD1. CDR1 SEHNR and CDR2 FQNEAQ come from the germline V gene (reference sequence). Trimming cost V 1 base and J 8 bases; bases outside gene matches: 1. There are 12 residues in the CDR3. The CDR3 sequence is CASSLEDREAFF. The DNA for the CDR3 is TGTGCCAGCAGCTTAGAGGACAGGGAAGCTTTCTTT.

V and J are TRBV7-9 and TRBJ1-2; D not resolved. The CDR3 spans 14 residues. V was cut by 2 bases and J by 6 bases, with 13 bases left in between. Germline CDR1 and CDR2: SEHNR and FQNEAQ (reference sequence). Here the CDR3 reads CASSLSNGRNGYTF. CDR3 nucleotides: TGTGCCAGCAGCTTAAGTAACGGTCGAAATGGCTACACCTTC.

The J gene is TRBJ1-4, the V gene TRBV4-2; D is undetermined. V shed 0 bases and J shed 3 bases, with 11 bases lying between them. Germline-derived CDR1 and CDR2 are LGHNA and YNFKEQ. The CDR3 spans 16 residues. DNA of the CDR3: TGTGCCAGCAGCCAAGATCGGCGTTCGGCTAATGAAAAACTGTTTTTT. This encodes CASSQDRRSANEKLFF.

The gene calls are TRBV7-2 and TRBJ2-7; possible D gene TRBD1, 6 bases. V dropped 4 bases and J dropped 4 bases, with 26 bases sitting between them. Germline V gene data show CDR1 as SGHTA and CDR2 as FQGNSA. The CDR3 consists of 18 residues. CDR3 loop: CASSSAAASVTGIYEQYF. The CDR3 bases are TGTGCCAGCAGCTCGGCGGCGGCGAGTGTGACAGGAATTTACGAGCAGTACTTC.

V and J are TRBV5-4 and TRBJ2-5; D is perhaps TRBD1 (5 bases). The J call is doubtful: the DNA matches TRBJ2-7 better. Germline assignment: CDR1 SGHNT and CDR2 YYREEE (reference sequence). CDR3 length equals 13 residues. CDR3 residues: CASRSAGTYEQYF. The CDR3 DNA reads TGTGCCAGCAGATCGGCAGGGACCTACGAGCAGTACTTC.

The chain recombines TRBV15 with TRBJ2-3; 7 bases agree with TRBD2. The CDR3 consists of 15 residues. CDR1 is LNHNV and CDR2 is YYDKDF in the germline V gene (reference sequence). V shed 1 base and J 4 bases; nucleotides not matched to a gene: 5. The CDR3 nucleotides are TGTGCCACCAGCAGAGTCGGAGGGAGGGCAGATACGCAGTATTTT. Translating gives CATSRVGGRADTQYF.

V gene TRBV5-1 combines with J gene TRBJ1-2, with TRBD1 matching over 8 bases. With V trimmed by 6 bases and J by 1 base, 14 bases remained unmatched. Germline values: CDR1 SGHRS, CDR2 YFSETQ. The CDR3 consists of 17 residues. CDR3 sequence reads: CASTIIAGTGLNYGYTF. The CDR3 region has the DNA TGCGCCAGCACTATTATAGCCGGGACAGGCCTTAACTATGGCTACACCTTC.

This clone has a handful of counts. The chain links TRBV19 to TRBJ1-1; D remains unclear. CDR1 is LNHDA, CDR2 SQIVND, per germline (reference sequence). This CDR3 contains 14 residues. Trimming shortened V by 3 bases and J by 7 bases, and 15 bases separated the two germline ends. The CDR3 region has the DNA TGTGCCAGTAGTATCCAATGGGGTGGGCGTGAAGCTTTCTTT. Its protein product is CASSIQWGGREAFF.

The chain is built from TRBV18 and TRBJ2-1, with 11 positions matching TRBD2. Germline assignment: CDR1 KGHSH and CDR2 LQKENI. This CDR3 comprises 17 residues. Unmatched junction bases numbered 12, after V lost 2 bases and J lost 9 bases. In nucleotides, the CDR3 is TGTGCCAGCTCACCAAAACGTACTAGCGGGGGATCAGGTGAGCAGTTCTTC. Amino acids: CASSPKRTSGGSGEQFF.

The rearrangement joins TRBV19 to TRBJ2-4; TRBD1 aligns across 10 bases. J was trimmed by 7 bases and V by 9 bases; bases with no gene match: 15. The CDR3 totals 16 residues. The germline CDR1 and CDR2 sequences are LNHDA and SQIVND (reference sequence). CDR3 amino acids: CASQPSSGQGGNIQYF. CDR3 DNA sequence: TGTGCCAGCCAACCATCCAGTGGACAGGGGGGGAACATTCAGTACTTC.

The chain uses TRBV5-5 and TRBJ2-5; 10 nucleotides match TRBD2. Unmatched junction bases numbered 20, after V lost 0 bases and J lost 6 bases. Per germline, CDR1 SGHKS and CDR2 YYEKEE (reference sequence). The CDR3 totals 20 residues. The CDR3 is CASSLARLAGNSRGWKTQYF. CDR3 bases: TGTGCCAGCAGCTTGGCCAGACTAGCGGGCAACTCGCGGGGTTGGAAGACCCAGTACTTC.

The sample holds one count of this clone. The V gene is TRBV19, the J gene TRBJ1-1; perhaps TRBD1 as D (5 bases). CDR1 is LNHDA and CDR2 is SQIVND in the germline V gene (reference sequence). Trimming took 1 base from V and 0 from J, leaving 15 bases between them. This CDR3 region has 17 residues. CDR3 protein: CASSIVGIGALNTEAFF. The CDR3 nucleotides read TGTGCCAGTAGTATAGTAGGTATCGGGGCCCTGAACACTGAAGCTTTCTTT.

As to this clone: At one of its ends the junction is not consistent with the germline gene, which may arise from a read error. This chain connects TRBV9 to TRBJ1-3; D not resolved. The V gene's germline CDR1 is SGDLS and CDR2 YYNGEE. This CDR3 region has 16 residues. DNA for the CDR3: TGTGCCAGCAGCGCCGCCCCCGAGAGCTCTGGAGACACCATATATTTT. Encoded protein: CASSAAPESSGDTIYF.

The V gene is TRBV9, the J gene TRBJ1-5; unclear D gene. CDR1 is SGDLS and CDR2 is YYNGEE in the germline V gene. Trimming cost V 2 bases and J 9 bases, with 15 bases left between them. The CDR3 sequence is 14 residues long. CDR3 protein: CASSVSSGFGPQHF. The CDR3 region has the DNA TGTGCCAGCAGCGTGTCCTCGGGGTTTGGGCCCCAGCATTTT.

J is TRBJ1-4 and V is TRBV5-8; D is ambiguous. CDR1 and CDR2 from the germline V gene are SGHTS and YDEGEE. V dropped 0 bases and J dropped 5 bases, with 11 bases sitting between them. CDR3 length: 15 residues. The DNA for the CDR3 is TGTGCCAGCAGCTTGGGTCAGGCGATAAATGAAAAACTGTTTTTT. Amino acids: CASSLGQAINEKLFF.

CDR3 coding DNA: TGTGCCAGCAGGGTGGGTTCGACGAACACTGAAGCTTTCTTT. As protein: CASRVGSTNTEAFF. The V and J genes are TRBV6-5 and TRBJ1-1; no clear D. Trimming removed 6 bases from V and 1 base from J, with 12 bases in between. Germline assignment: CDR1 MNHEY and CDR2 SVGAGI. The CDR3 has 14 residues.

This chain joins TRBV2 and TRBJ1-5; a possible D gene is TRBD1 (6 bases). The germline CDR1 and CDR2 sequences are SNHLY and FYNNEI. V was trimmed by 7 bases and J by 5 bases, leaving 18 bases between them. The CDR3 is made up of 15 amino acids. This CDR3 reads CASTRDGGPHQPQHF. In DNA, the CDR3 is TGTGCCAGCACCCGAGACGGGGGCCCACATCAGCCCCAGCATTTT.

CDR3 region: CASSLHGRTEAFF. The CDR3, as DNA: TGCGCCAGCAGCTTGCATGGGAGGACTGAAGCTTTCTTT. V is TRBV5-1 and J is TRBJ1-1; D not certain. The CDR3 loop spans 13 amino acids. Trimming pared 1 base from V and 5 bases from J, leaving 9 bases between. Germline CDR1 and CDR2: SGHRS and YFSETQ.

The count of this clone is one. The chain is built from TRBV19 and TRBJ2-5; D ambiguous. The germline CDR1 and CDR2 sequences are LNHDA and SQIVND (reference sequence). The CDR3 has 13 amino acids. V was cut by 8 bases and J by 2 bases, with 12 bases left in between. Written as DNA, the CDR3 is TGTGCCAGTGGTGATACTCAACAAGAGACCCAGTACTTC. This encodes CASGDTQQETQYF.

The rearrangement uses TRBV27 and TRBJ1-1, with D possibly TRBD1 on 5 matching bases. Trimming removed 5 bases from V and 3 bases from J, with 19 bases in between. Germline CDR1 MNHEY, CDR2 SMNVEV (reference sequence). This CDR3 is built from 16 residues. The CDR3 loop reads CASSPFVPGMDTEAFF. The CDR3, as DNA: TGTGCCAGCAGTCCATTCGTCCCAGGGATGGACACTGAAGCTTTCTTT.

The genes are TRBV7-9 and TRBJ2-7; D ambiguous. V lost 5 bases, J lost 3 bases, and 8 bases lay in between. Looked up from germline, CDR1 is SEHNR and CDR2 is FQNEAQ (reference sequence). The CDR3 covers 12 residues. The CDR3 loop is CASSLPGYEQYF. The CDR3 region has the DNA TGTGCCAGCAGCCTTCCAGGCTACGAGCAGTACTTC.

The chain is built from TRBV29-1 and TRBJ1-1; D is unclear. Germline values: CDR1 SQVTM, CDR2 ANQGSEA. The V end lost 6 bases, the J end lost 7 bases, and 15 bases lay between the germline ends. CDR3 length equals 12 residues. The CDR3 region is CSVSEGLGEAFF. The CDR3 nucleotides read TGCAGCGTATCTGAAGGACTAGGTGAAGCTTTCTTT.

The gene calls are TRBV7-9 and TRBJ2-1; 9 bases match TRBD2. This CDR3 is 15 amino acids long. V lost 6 bases to trimming and J lost 5 bases; unmatched junction nucleotides: 8. Germline V gene lookup returns CDR1 SEHNR and CDR2 FQNEAQ (reference sequence). The chain's CDR3 is CASSYQRGVNNEQFF. Here the CDR3 DNA reads TGTGCCAGCAGTTATCAGCGGGGGGTGAACAATGAGCAGTTCTTC.

The table lists this clone with a count of one. The chain recombines TRBV5-1 with TRBJ2-3; maybe TRBD1 (5 bases). The CDR3 runs 14 residues. Germline-derived CDR1 and CDR2 are SGHRS and YFSETQ. V was trimmed by 0 bases and J by 3 bases, leaving 8 bases between them. The CDR3 region is CASSLGQQTDTQYF. The CDR3 coding sequence is TGCGCCAGCAGCTTGGGACAGCAAACAGATACGCAGTATTTT.

The chain carries TRBV9 and TRBJ1-2, with TRBD1 matching 8 bases. The CDR3 sequence is 13 residues long. The J segment lost 4 bases and the V segment lost 4 bases, leaving 3 bases of the junction unmatched. CDR1 and CDR2 from the germline V gene are SGDLS and YYNGEE. CDR3 sequence: CASSPDRGYGYTF. The CDR3 region has the DNA TGTGCCAGCAGCCCCGACAGGGGCTATGGCTACACCTTC.